This TCR beta chain was captured by sequencing in a study of T cell responses to AZD1222 COVID-19 vaccine. Study-wide background: Second-dose groups at about 4 or about 12 weeks were pooled. Broader study findings: White British people made up most donors, females outnumbered males, and clonal diversity was possibly underestimated. Scientists sampled the repertoires only once the peak T cell response had passed. Across spike, vaccine-associated CD4 TCRs were found, dominant at 160-218 and 743-854.

To note about this clone: The antigen is undetermined.

The CDR3 covers 15 residues. After removal of 2 bases from V and 4 bases from J, the junction contained 4 bases not matched to a gene. The germline V gene encodes CDR1 SGHDN and CDR2 FVKESK. Sequenced by immunoSEQ multiplex PCR; TCRdb stores in-frame clones only, minus some. The sample lists about 84,000 clones, 87% occurring once. The sequence came from an adult in good health. The chain carries TRBV14 and TRBJ2-2; 7 bases align to TRBD1. This specimen consisted of peripheral blood, obtained on day 0 of AZD1222 vaccination. The CDR3: CASSQMGQTTGELFF. The CDR3 DNA reads as TGTGCCAGCAGCCAAATGGGACAGACCACCGGGGAGCTGTTTTTT.